The 4 T cell receptor beta chains in this list originate from one sample, sequenced in a study of T cells in Graves' hyperthyroidism and ophthalmopathy. Amplification of TCR beta CDR3 regions was performed using RNA transcripts as template. Primed by the HTBI set, a first-round RT-PCR was run on the TCR CDR3. TCRdb itself ran the multiplex PCR reads through MiXCR, one entry per CDR3 protein. The sample holds around 99,000 distinct CDR3 sequences, roughly 15% seen once. Sequencing was carried out using blood. These receptors all come from a woman between 50 and 59 years old with Graves' hyperthyroidism.

The chain couples TRBV20-1 to TRBJ2-3, with 13 nucleotides matching TRBD2. With V trimmed by 2 bases and J by 1 base, 12 bases remained unmatched. The CDR3 length is 19 residues. Per the germline V gene, CDR1 is DFQATT and CDR2 is SNEGSKA (reference sequence). The CDR3 here is CSARTIPGLAGVGTDTQYF. In DNA, the CDR3 is TGCAGTGCTAGAACGATCCCCGGACTAGCGGGAGTAGGCACAGATACGCAGTATTTT.

This clonotype was found many times. The chain employs TRBV6-1 and TRBJ2-3; 8 bases are a match to TRBD2. V lost 5 bases, J lost 6 bases, and 13 bases stayed unmatched. The CDR3 totals 16 residues. The V gene's germline CDR1 is MNHNS and CDR2 SASEGT. The CDR3 sequence is CASSRQPGLGSDTQYF. CDR3 nucleotide sequence: TGTGCCAGCAGTCGCCAACCGGGACTAGGAAGCGATACGCAGTATTTT.

In this sample, this clonotype turned up many times. The chain employs TRBV20-1 and TRBJ1-6; TRBD1 is a possible D gene (5 bases). V lost 2 bases, J lost 10 bases, and 18 bases lay in between. CDR3 length equals 15 residues. Germline V gives CDR1 DFQATT, CDR2 SNEGSKA (reference sequence). CDR3 DNA sequence: TGCAGTGCTAGACTACAGGAGGGCGTTCGATCACCCCTCCACTTT. Translation gives CSARLQEGVRSPLHF.

This clonotype was counted only a few times. This rearrangement joins TRBV11-2 to TRBJ1-1; D possibly corresponds to TRBD1 (6 bases). The CDR3 spans 14 residues. V was shortened by 5 bases and J by 0 bases, with 10 bases between the two germline ends. Germline CDR1 reads SGHAT; CDR2 reads FQNNGV. CDR3 residues: CASSTRTVNTEAFF. Here the CDR3 DNA reads TGTGCCAGCAGCACGCGGACAGTGAACACTGAAGCTTTCTTT.